A single sample is the source of the 26 T cell receptor beta chains below, sequenced in a study of cytomegalovirus exposure and HLA in healthy donors. Primers: 60 Vbeta forward and 13 Jbeta reverse. Method: immunoSEQ multiplex PCR; TCRdb's copy keeps in-frame clones and lacks some. The sample carries 80,000 to 130,000 clones, 60% to 80% recorded once. The sequencing input was PBMCs. The source of these receptors is a woman between 18 and 30 years old in good health and CMV-seropositive.

This clone is a singleton in its sample. The V and J genes are TRBV18 and TRBJ2-1, with TRBD2 identical over 7 bases. CDR1 is KGHSH, CDR2 LQKENI, per germline. V gave up 5 bases and J gave up 4 bases; unmatched junction bases: 5. The CDR3 length is 14 residues. In DNA form, the CDR3 reads TGTGCCAGCTCAAGAACCGGGGGGTACAATGAGCAGTTCTTC. Its protein is CASSRTGGYNEQFF.

The chain employs TRBV9 and TRBJ2-1, with D tentatively TRBD2 (6 bases). CDR3 length: 16 amino acids. The V gene lost 0 bases and the J gene lost 9 bases, with 19 bases spanning the gap. Germline CDR1 reads SGDLS; CDR2 reads YYNGEE. CDR3 protein: CASSVAGGIGIVEQFF. DNA of the CDR3: TGTGCCAGCAGCGTAGCCGGCGGGATCGGGATTGTTGAGCAGTTCTTC.

The V and J genes are TRBV30 and TRBJ2-4, with D perhaps TRBD2 (5 bases). Germline V gene data show CDR1 as GTSNPN and CDR2 as SVGIG (reference sequence). Trimming took 3 bases from V and 1 from J, leaving 10 bases between them. The CDR3 covers 14 residues. The CDR3: CAWRPTTAKNIQYF. CDR3 nucleotide sequence: TGTGCCTGGAGGCCGACTACCGCCAAAAACATTCAGTACTTC.

This sequence joins TRBV19 and TRBJ2-7, with D perhaps matching TRBD1 (6 bases). The germline gives CDR1 LNHDA, CDR2 SQIVND (reference sequence). The CDR3 is 17 amino acids. Deletions cut 5 bases from V and 0 bases from J, with 20 bases between. CDR3 nucleotides: TGTGCCAGTAGTTCCTCCGTGGGGGCCGTGAGCTCCTACGAGCAGTACTTC. Protein product: CASSSSVGAVSSYEQYF.

The chain is built from TRBV7-2 and TRBJ2-7; D unresolved. Germline loops: CDR1 SGHTA, CDR2 FQGNSA. CDR3 length: 15 residues. The V end lost 1 base, the J end lost 4 bases, and 14 bases lay between the germline ends. CDR3 DNA sequence: TGTGCCAGCAGCTTAGGGTCGGGTTTCGAGTACGAGCAGTACTTC. It encodes CASSLGSGFEYEQYF.

This clone was detected only a few times. The chain couples TRBV5-1 to TRBJ2-1; 7 bases map to TRBD2. This CDR3 spans 15 amino acids. CDR1 and CDR2 from the germline V gene are SGHRS and YFSETQ. V trimming: 2 bases; J trimming: 3 bases; junction bases outside the gene matches: 5. CDR3 bases: TGCGCCAGCAGCTTATTCGGGGAGGGCTACAATGAGCAGTTCTTC. It is translated as CASSLFGEGYNEQFF. The variable domain in full, with the rest retrieved from reference TRBV5-1 and TRBJ2-1, is KAGVTQTPRYLIKTRGQQVTLSCSPISGHRSVSWYQQTPGQGLQFLFEYFSETQRNKGNFPGRFSGRQFSNSRSEMNVSTLELGDSALYLCASSLFGEGYNEQFFGPGTRLTVL.

The V gene is TRBV4-1, the J gene TRBJ2-5; perhaps TRBD2 as D (6 bases). Per the germline V gene, CDR1 is MGHRA and CDR2 is YSYEKL. This CDR3 spans 14 amino acids. V shed 8 bases and J shed 5 bases, with 18 bases lying between them. This CDR3 reads CASGPTGLAETQYF. CDR3 in DNA: TGCGCCAGCGGACCGACTGGCCTAGCGGAGACCCAGTACTTC.

V is TRBV13 and J is TRBJ2-2, with 9 bases aligning to TRBD2. J was trimmed by 9 bases and V by 1 base; bases with no gene match: 12. The CDR3 contains 17 residues. Germline CDR1 is PRHDT and CDR2 is FYEKMQ (reference sequence). In DNA, the CDR3 is TGTGCCAGCAGCTTAGCCCTGGCGGGAGGGTTTACCAGGGAGCTGTTTTTT. Translating it yields CASSLALAGGFTRELFF.

In its sample, this clone was seen a few times. V and J are TRBV6-5 and TRBJ2-1; 14 nucleotides agree with TRBD2. There are 15 residues in the CDR3. V lost 6 bases to trimming and J lost 5 bases; unmatched junction nucleotides: 3. CDR1 and CDR2 from the germline V gene are MNHEY and SVGAGI. Here the CDR3 DNA reads TGTGCCAGCAGCCAGGGACTAGCGGGAGACAATGAGCAGTTCTTC. Translating it yields CASSQGLAGDNEQFF.

This chain joins TRBV5-1 and TRBJ2-5, with a weak D call TRBD2 (5 bases). V lost 5 bases and J 1 base, leaving 9 bases between the germline ends. Germline V gene lookup returns CDR1 SGHRS and CDR2 YFSETQ. This CDR3 comprises 13 residues. CDR3 DNA: TGCGCCAGCAGACTGGACTTCCAAGAGACCCAGTACTTC. Translating gives CASRLDFQETQYF.

Here the CDR3 DNA reads TGTGCCAGCAGTGACGGCGGGGGCTCGGGCACCGGGGAGCTGTTTTTT. Amino acids: CASSDGGGSGTGELFF. The rearrangement links TRBV6-4 to TRBJ2-2; TRBD2 might be the D (7 bases). The CDR3 is 16 residues long. V was pared by 2 bases and J by 4 bases, with 14 bases between. CDR1 MRHNA and CDR2 SNTAGT come from the germline V gene.

This rearrangement joins TRBV2 to TRBJ1-6; D might be TRBD1 (5 bases). The V and J ends lost 6 bases and 3 bases respectively, with 6 bases between them. The CDR3 is 13 amino acids. The germline CDR1 and CDR2 sequences are SNHLY and FYNNEI. This CDR3 reads CASRDIYNSPLHF. CDR3 nucleotide sequence: TGTGCCAGCAGGGACATCTATAATTCACCCCTCCACTTT.

The chain has TRBV4-3 and TRBJ2-1; 10 bases fit TRBD2. CDR1 LGHNA and CDR2 YSLEER come from the germline V gene. The CDR3 covers 18 residues. The trim removed 0 bases at V and 0 bases at J, leaving 5 bases unmatched. The CDR3 coding sequence is TGCGCCAGCAGCCAAGATCCGGCTAGCGGGAGCTCCTACAATGAGCAGTTCTTC. Residues: CASSQDPASGSSYNEQFF.

The chain couples TRBV5-1 to TRBJ2-3, with no clear D. CDR1 is SGHRS, CDR2 YFSETQ, per germline. The CDR3 spans 15 residues. V lost 1 base and J lost 1, with 10 bases in between. CDR3: CASSLWLVGTDTQYF. As DNA, the CDR3 is TGCGCCAGCAGCTTGTGGCTAGTTGGCACAGATACGCAGTATTTT.

V and J are TRBV25-1 and TRBJ2-7, with 8 positions matching TRBD2. J was trimmed by 6 bases and V by 3 bases; bases with no gene match: 10. CDR3 length: 15 amino acids. Germline CDR1 and CDR2: MGHDK and SYGVNS. This chain's CDR3 is CASSEAGLVGLEQYF. In DNA form, the CDR3 reads TGTGCCAGCAGTGAGGCGGGACTAGTAGGTCTCGAGCAGTACTTC.

The chain links TRBV19 to TRBJ1-1, with D maybe TRBD1 (6 bases). V lost 7 bases, J lost 1 base, and 16 bases lay in between. This CDR3 has 15 amino acids. Germline lookup yields CDR1 LNHDA and CDR2 SQIVND (reference sequence). CDR3 sequence (DNA): TGTGCCAGTACCCAGGGGTGGAGAGGGAACACTGAAGCTTTCTTT. Its protein product is CASTQGWRGNTEAFF.

In its sample, this clone was seen a few times. V gene TRBV7-9 combines with J gene TRBJ1-1, with 9 bases aligning to TRBD1. Trimming cost V 7 bases and J 4 bases; bases outside gene matches: 4. Germline loops: CDR1 SEHNR, CDR2 FQNEAQ (reference sequence). The CDR3 is made up of 13 amino acids. The CDR3 reads CASTRQGGTEAFF. As DNA, the CDR3 is TGTGCCAGCACCAGACAGGGGGGCACTGAAGCTTTCTTT.

The chain combines TRBV5-1 with TRBJ1-5; tentatively, D is TRBD1 (6 bases). Trimming removed 2 bases at V and 3 bases at J, with 12 bases between. Germline V lookup: CDR1 SGHRS, CDR2 YFSETQ. The CDR3 has 15 residues. Written as DNA, the CDR3 is TGCGCCAGCAGCTTCGACGGACAGCACAATCAGCCCCAGCATTTT. Amino acid sequence: CASSFDGQHNQPQHF. The variable domain in full, with the rest retrieved from reference TRBV5-1 and TRBJ1-5, is KAGVTQTPRYLIKTRGQQVTLSCSPISGHRSVSWYQQTPGQGLQFLFEYFSETQRNKGNFPGRFSGRQFSNSRSEMNVSTLELGDSALYLCASSFDGQHNQPQHFGDGTRLSIL.

The gene calls are TRBV6-4 and TRBJ2-1, with D maybe TRBD1 (5 bases). This CDR3 comprises 15 residues. Deletions cut 4 bases from V and 2 bases from J, with 12 bases between. CDR1 and CDR2 (germline): MRHNA, SNTAGT. The CDR3 is CASSVNRQPYNEQFF. CDR3 nucleotide sequence: TGTGCCAGCAGTGTAAACCGACAGCCCTACAATGAGCAGTTCTTC.

The chain links TRBV9 to TRBJ1-1, with D perhaps matching TRBD1 (6 bases). The V gene's germline CDR1 is SGDLS and CDR2 YYNGEE. CDR3 length: 14 residues. V was shortened by 4 bases and J by 2 bases, with 12 bases between the two germline ends. DNA of the CDR3: TGTGCCAGCAGCATCGGGACACCCAACACTGAAGCTTTCTTT. Its protein is CASSIGTPNTEAFF.

On this clone itself: At one end the junction does not follow the germline gene, possibly because of a read error. CDR3 DNA: TGTGCCAGCAATCCGGGACTAGCGGGAGTACGAGAGACTCAGTACTTC. This gives the protein CASNPGLAGVRETQYF. The chain joins TRBV27 to TRBJ2-5; 14 bases align to TRBD2. Germline V gene lookup returns CDR1 MNHEY and CDR2 SMNVEV (reference sequence). The CDR3 covers 16 residues.

The chain joins TRBV7-9 to TRBJ2-7; 7 bases agree with TRBD1. There are 14 residues in the CDR3. Germline assignment: CDR1 SEHNR and CDR2 FQNEAQ (reference sequence). J lost 4 bases, V lost 1 base, and 4 bases had no gene match. Written as DNA, the CDR3 is TGTGCCAGCAGCTTAGGGGACAGTTCTTACGAGCAGTACTTC. Its protein is CASSLGDSSYEQYF.

The J gene is TRBJ1-1, the V gene TRBV7-3, with a weak D call TRBD1 (6 bases). V was pared by 5 bases and J by 5 bases, with 15 bases between. Germline V gene lookup returns CDR1 SGHTA and CDR2 FQGTGA. The CDR3 is 14 residues long. CDR3 in DNA: TGTGCCAGCAGCCCACAGGGTGGGGATACTGAAGCTTTCTTT. The encoded protein is CASSPQGGDTEAFF.

In its sample, this clone was seen once. The gene calls are TRBV7-9 and TRBJ1-2; TRBD1 is a possible D gene (5 bases). The V end was cut by 11 bases, the J end by 3 bases, with 13 bases between. The CDR3 consists of 12 residues. Germline CDR1 SEHNR, CDR2 FQNEAQ (reference sequence). CDR3 nucleotide sequence: TGTGCCTTCACCGACAGCGACTATGGCTACACCTTC. This translates into CAFTDSDYGYTF.

A few counts support this clone. CDR3 in amino acids: CASSSPTNTGELFF. The CDR3 nucleotides read TGTGCCAGCAGCTCCCCTACGAACACCGGGGAGCTGTTTTTT. The V call is TRBV7-3, the J call TRBJ2-2, with D unresolved. Germline CDR1 is SGHTA and CDR2 is FQGTGA. CDR3 length: 14 amino acids. Trimming pared 4 bases from V and 0 bases from J, leaving 6 bases between.

The chain joins TRBV7-8 to TRBJ2-4; no clear D. The V end was cut by 2 bases, the J end by 2 bases, with 7 bases between. This CDR3 has 14 residues. Per the germline V gene, CDR1 is SGHVS and CDR2 is FQNEAQ. CDR3: CASSLQISKNIQYF. The CDR3 DNA reads TGTGCCAGCAGCTTACAGATTTCCAAAAACATTCAGTACTTC.